The 23 T cell receptor beta chains below come from one sample, sequenced in a study of graft-versus-host responses after intestinal transplantation. No antigen is known for these receptors. The data were produced by immunoSEQ multiplex PCR, yet TCRdb's version contains in-frame clones alone and is incomplete. This table holds 84,000 or so clones, approximately 82% found once. Sequencing used unstimulated CD4+ T cells sorted from spleen or lymph node cells, obtained before intestinal transplant. These receptors were taken from a human donor who received an intestinal transplant.

The chain employs TRBV5-1 and TRBJ2-7; 7 bases line up with TRBD1. V shed 0 bases, J shed 6 bases, and the junction held 3 bases outside the gene matches. The V gene's germline CDR1 is SGHRS and CDR2 YFSETQ. The CDR3 length is 13 residues. CDR3 nucleotides: TGCGCCAGCAGCTTGGGAGGGGGCAGCGAGCAGTACTTC. Its protein is CASSLGGGSEQYF.

V gene TRBV6-6 combines with J gene TRBJ2-2; TRBD1 aligns across 10 bases. CDR1 is MNHNY and CDR2 is SVGAGI in the germline V gene (reference sequence). The V gene end was trimmed by 6 bases and the J gene end by 4 bases; junction bases not matched to a gene: 8. The length of the CDR3 is 16 residues. CDR3 sequence reads: CASRPSGTGVTGELFF. The CDR3 region has the DNA TGTGCCAGCAGACCCTCCGGGACAGGGGTCACCGGGGAGCTGTTTTTT.

The V gene is TRBV2, the J gene TRBJ1-2; perhaps TRBD1 as D (5 bases). The germline V gene encodes CDR1 SNHLY and CDR2 FYNNEI. The V and J ends lost 4 bases and 4 bases respectively, with 10 bases between them. This CDR3 comprises 13 residues. Here the CDR3 reads CASSAGNGYGYTF. CDR3 nucleotides: TGTGCCAGCAGTGCAGGGAACGGCTATGGCTACACCTTC.

The CDR3 is CASSSGGRDSPLHF. The CDR3 DNA is TGTGCCAGCTCATCAGGGGGAAGAGATTCACCCCTCCACTTT. The gene calls are TRBV18 and TRBJ1-6, with TRBD1 matching 7 bases. Germline V gene sequence: CDR1 KGHSH, CDR2 LQKENI. V shed 5 bases and J 8 bases; nucleotides not matched to a gene: 6. This CDR3 is 14 amino acids long. Complete variable domain (other parts from reference TRBV18 and TRBJ1-6): NAGVMQNPRHLVRRRGQEARLRCSPMKGHSHVYWYRQLPEEGLKFMVYLQKENIIDESGMPKERFSAEFPKEGPSILRIQQVVRGDSAAYFCASSSGGRDSPLHFGNGTRLTVT.

The gene calls are TRBV5-4 and TRBJ2-7, with a possible D match to TRBD1 (5 bases). CDR3 length equals 15 residues. The V end lost 4 bases, the J end lost 3 bases, and 17 bases lay between the germline ends. CDR1 SGHNT and CDR2 YYREEE come from the germline V gene (reference sequence). CDR3 in DNA: TGTGCCAGCAGCATGACCGGACACGGTGTCTACGAGCAGTACTTC. This gives the protein CASSMTGHGVYEQYF.

As concerns this clone: Germline and junction disagree at one end, which may indicate a read error. V usage is TRBV6-1 and J usage is TRBJ1-4; D is ambiguous. Germline loops: CDR1 MNHNS, CDR2 SASEGT. CDR3 size: 14 residues. The CDR3 spells CASSRGRAKEKLFF. CDR3 DNA sequence: TGTGCCAGCAGTCGAGGGAGGGCTAAGGAAAAACTGTTTTTT.

The V and J genes are TRBV2 and TRBJ2-1; 13 positions match TRBD2. V shed 6 bases, J shed 14 bases, and the junction held 10 bases outside the gene matches. Germline V gene lookup returns CDR1 SNHLY and CDR2 FYNNEI. The CDR3 is 14 residues long. The CDR3 DNA sequence: TGTGCCAGCAGAGCGACGACTACTAGCGGGGGGGAGTTCTTC. It yields the protein CASRATTTSGGEFF.

The V and J genes are TRBV6-1 and TRBJ2-2; a possible D gene is TRBD2 (6 bases). Germline V gene sequence: CDR1 MNHNS, CDR2 SASEGT. The CDR3 runs 14 residues. Trimming took off 6 bases at V and 5 bases at J, with 13 bases between the two ends. The CDR3: CASREGRETGELFF. In nucleotides, the CDR3 is TGTGCCAGCAGGGAGGGCAGGGAAACCGGGGAGCTGTTTTTT.

The gene calls are TRBV19 and TRBJ2-7; the match to TRBD2 covers 15 bases. The CDR3 consists of 16 residues. With V trimmed by 8 bases and J by 2 bases, 7 bases remained unmatched. Looked up from germline, CDR1 is LNHDA and CDR2 is SQIVND (reference sequence). CDR3 coding DNA: TGTGCCAGTGCCGGGACTAGCGGGGGGTCCCCCTACGAGCAGTACTTC. Translated: CASAGTSGGSPYEQYF.

This sequence joins TRBV19 and TRBJ2-1; D is perhaps TRBD1 (5 bases). The CDR3 has 12 amino acids. From germline, CDR1 is LNHDA and CDR2 SQIVND (reference sequence). Trimming took 2 bases from V and 12 from J, leaving 11 bases between them. The CDR3 loop reads CASSISSGAQFF. The CDR3 coding sequence is TGTGCCAGTAGTATATCCTCTGGGGCGCAGTTCTTC.

CDR3 amino acids: CASSLGRLNTGELFF. The CDR3, as DNA: TGTGCCAGCAGCTTAGGCAGGCTGAACACCGGGGAGCTGTTTTTT. The chain couples TRBV7-9 to TRBJ2-2; D gene ambiguous. V shed 1 base and J shed 1 base, with 7 bases lying between them. Per germline, CDR1 SEHNR and CDR2 FQNEAQ (reference sequence). This CDR3 region has 15 residues.

The chain recombines TRBV28 with TRBJ2-3; possibly TRBD1 for D (5 bases). CDR3 length: 13 residues. Germline V lookup: CDR1 MDHEN, CDR2 SYDVKM. V was shortened by 6 bases and J by 7 bases, with 14 bases between the two germline ends. CDR3 DNA sequence: TGTGCCAGCAGGCTCACAGGATCTTATACGCAGTATTTT. Its protein product is CASRLTGSYTQYF.

The chain couples TRBV11-2 to TRBJ2-4; a weak D match, TRBD2 (5 bases). This CDR3 contains 16 residues. The ends were cut back, 1 base at V and 6 bases at J, with 16 bases in the middle. Germline V lookup: CDR1 SGHAT, CDR2 FQNNGV. The CDR3, as DNA: TGTGCCAGCAGCTTAGGTCTGTCCGGAGGTATAAACATTCAGTACTTC. Its protein product is CASSLGLSGGINIQYF.

The J gene is TRBJ1-1, the V gene TRBV5-6, with TRBD1 identical over 8 bases. CDR3 length: 15 residues. The V segment lost 3 bases and the J segment 6 bases; nucleotides outside the gene matches: 10. Germline CDR1 is SGHDT and CDR2 is YYEEEE. This chain's CDR3 is CASSSDPGGEAEAFF. The CDR3 DNA reads TGTGCCAGCAGCTCCGACCCAGGGGGCGAAGCTGAAGCTTTCTTT. Variable domain in full (rest from reference TRBV5-6 and TRBJ1-1): DAGVTQSPTHLIKTRGQQVTLRCSPKSGHDTVSWYQQALGQGPQFIFQYYEEEERQRGNFPDRFSGHQFPNYSSELNVNALLLGDSALYLCASSSDPGGEAEAFFGQGTRLTVV.

The chain employs TRBV19 and TRBJ1-2; D is unclear. Looked up from germline, CDR1 is LNHDA and CDR2 is SQIVND (reference sequence). This CDR3 comprises 16 residues. Trimming removed 3 bases at V and 4 bases at J, with 18 bases between. CDR3 DNA sequence: TGTGCCAGTAGTATTTTATCGGGGTTAACTCGCTATGGCTACACCTTC. This codes for CASSILSGLTRYGYTF.

This chain links TRBV5-1 with TRBJ1-1; D unclear. Germline V gene sequence: CDR1 SGHRS, CDR2 YFSETQ. Trimming removed 0 bases at V and 1 base at J, with 4 bases between. This CDR3 region has 13 residues. CDR3 residues: CASSLAQNTEAFF. The CDR3 DNA is TGCGCCAGCAGCTTGGCCCAGAACACTGAAGCTTTCTTT.

The chain is built from TRBV9 and TRBJ2-3; D perhaps matches TRBD1 (5 bases). V shed 0 bases and J shed 7 bases, with 9 bases lying between them. CDR3 size: 13 residues. CDR1 and CDR2 from the germline V gene are SGDLS and YYNGEE. The CDR3 DNA sequence: TGTGCCAGCAGCGTAGACAGGACGAATACGCAGTATTTT. Translating it yields CASSVDRTNTQYF.

The rearrangement uses TRBV2 and TRBJ2-3, with TRBD2 as a possible D gene (6 bases). The V gene lost 7 bases and the J gene lost 0 bases, with 11 bases spanning the gap. The CDR3 has 14 amino acids. The germline CDR1 and CDR2 sequences are SNHLY and FYNNEI. The CDR3 region has the DNA TGTGCCAGCACTAGGGACTGGAGCACAGATACGCAGTATTTT. Amino acid sequence: CASTRDWSTDTQYF.

In this sample, this clone turned up once. DNA for the CDR3: TGTGCCAGCAGTTACACGTCAGGGGGCCCTTACAATGAGCAGTTCTTC. Protein sequence: CASSYTSGGPYNEQFF. J is TRBJ2-1 and V is TRBV6-5, with TRBD1 matching over 8 bases. Trimming at V came to 2 bases and at J to 4 bases, leaving 7 bases not matched to a gene. Germline CDR1 MNHEY, CDR2 SVGAGI. This CDR3 region has 16 residues.

CDR3 in amino acids: CASSIVGSGVYNEQFF. CDR3 coding DNA: TGTGCCAGTAGTATAGTTGGTAGCGGAGTCTACAATGAGCAGTTCTTC. The rearrangement uses TRBV19 and TRBJ2-1; D possibly corresponds to TRBD2 (6 bases). Looked up from germline, CDR1 is LNHDA and CDR2 is SQIVND (reference sequence). This CDR3 has 16 residues. V was pared by 1 base and J by 3 bases, with 13 bases between.

This chain links TRBV7-2 with TRBJ2-3; a possible D gene is TRBD1 (6 bases). V was shortened by 5 bases and J by 6 bases, with 12 bases between the two germline ends. Germline V gives CDR1 SGHTA, CDR2 FQGNSA. The CDR3 has 13 amino acids. This CDR3 reads CASSPRGADTQYF. CDR3 coding DNA: TGTGCCAGCAGCCCCAGGGGTGCGGATACGCAGTATTTT.

This clone was seen only once. The chain couples TRBV7-8 to TRBJ2-3, with TRBD2 matching 9 bases. CDR3 length: 17 residues. V shed 2 bases and J 1 base; nucleotides not matched to a gene: 7. In germline, CDR1 is SGHVS, CDR2 FQNEAQ. CDR3 protein: CASSLIFGGGGTDTQYF. The CDR3 nucleotides are TGTGCCAGCAGCTTAATCTTCGGCGGGGGGGGCACAGATACGCAGTATTTT.

The rearrangement uses TRBV2 and TRBJ2-2, with 7 bases aligning to TRBD2. CDR3 length: 15 amino acids. Trimming removed 7 bases from V and 5 bases from J; junction bases left unmatched: 10. Germline values: CDR1 SNHLY, CDR2 FYNNEI. DNA for the CDR3: TGTGCCAGCACAGGGACTATGGGTTGGACCGGGGAGCTGTTTTTT. This codes for CASTGTMGWTGELFF.